Each of the 8 T cell receptor beta chains below was sequenced from the same sample in a study of blood T cells in healthy people across ages. Alongside a J-beta primer mix, a sample-barcoded 5' primer served in a second PCR lasting roughly 7 to 11 cycles. One entry per CDR3 protein, called by TCRdb with MiXCR from the 5' RACE reads. The sample includes around 780,000 distinct CDR3 sequences, approximately 60% seen only once; the top ten take about 26%. The sample was blood. These receptors were obtained from a man between 35 and 55 years old in good health.

The rearrangement links TRBV15 to TRBJ1-5, with 8 bases aligning to TRBD1. Per the germline V gene, CDR1 is LNHNV and CDR2 is YYDKDF (reference sequence). This CDR3 spans 12 amino acids. Trimming cost V 8 bases and J 7 bases; bases outside gene matches: 4. The CDR3 region has the DNA TGTGCCACCGGACAGGGCGTCCAGCCCCAGCATTTT. It is translated as CATGQGVQPQHF.

This clonotype was picked up a small number of times. This rearrangement joins TRBV7-2 to TRBJ2-2, with TRBD1 identical over 8 bases. Trimming cost V 6 bases and J 1 base; bases outside gene matches: 4. The CDR3 has 15 amino acids. The germline V gene has CDR1 SGHTA and CDR2 FQGNSA. The CDR3 is CASRTDRGNTGELFF. CDR3 sequence (DNA): TGTGCCAGCAGGACAGACAGGGGGAACACCGGGGAGCTGTTTTTT. Full variable domain (missing parts from reference TRBV7-2 and TRBJ2-2): GAGVSQSPSNKVTEKGKDVELRCDPISGHTALYWYRQSLGQGLEFLIYFQGNSAPDKSGLPSDRFSAERTGGSVSTLTIQRTQQEDSAVYLCASRTDRGNTGELFFGEGSRLTVL.

The sample holds a few counts of this clonotype. The chain has TRBV29-1 and TRBJ1-2; D uncertain. Germline loops: CDR1 SQVTM, CDR2 ANQGSEA. This CDR3 region has 12 residues. V shed 3 bases and J shed 2 bases, with 7 bases lying between them. CDR3 nucleotides: TGCAGCGTTGACCGGGCCAACTATGGCTACACCTTC. Translated, it gives CSVDRANYGYTF.

The rearrangement joins TRBV5-1 to TRBJ2-1; D is perhaps TRBD2 (5 bases). V gave up 4 bases and J gave up 4 bases, with 15 bases separating them. The CDR3 sequence is 15 residues long. Germline values: CDR1 SGHRS, CDR2 YFSETQ. In nucleotides, the CDR3 is TGCGCCAGCAGCCGGACTTCACGGGTATACAATGAGCAGTTCTTC. Encoded protein: CASSRTSRVYNEQFF.

V usage is TRBV4-1 and J usage is TRBJ2-3; D ambiguous. CDR1 is MGHRA and CDR2 is YSYEKL in the germline V gene. V dropped 2 bases and J dropped 2 bases, with 14 bases sitting between them. This CDR3 has 16 residues. CDR3 coding DNA: TGCGCCAGCAGCCAACCGGGCCGCCGCCCCACAGATACGCAGTATTTT. Encoded protein: CASSQPGRRPTDTQYF.

This CDR3 is CSARDQSAGVDEQFF. Written as DNA, the CDR3 is TGCAGTGCTAGAGATCAGTCGGCAGGGGTGGATGAGCAGTTCTTC. The V call is TRBV20-1, the J call TRBJ2-1, with D possibly TRBD1 on 6 matching bases. The germline V and J ends were trimmed by 0 bases and 8 bases, with 17 bases remaining between them. Looked up from germline, CDR1 is DFQATT and CDR2 is SNEGSKA (reference sequence). This CDR3 contains 15 residues.

The CDR3 DNA reads TGTGCCAGCAGTGAAGCAGGAGAACGCTCTGGAAACACCATATATTTT. Its protein is CASSEAGERSGNTIYF. V usage is TRBV25-1 and J usage is TRBJ1-3, with D uncertain. Germline CDR1 reads MGHDK; CDR2 reads SYGVNS. Trimming shortened V by 2 bases and J by 0 bases, and 11 bases separated the two germline ends. The CDR3 runs 16 residues. Complete variable domain (other parts from reference TRBV25-1 and TRBJ1-3): EADIYQTPRYLVIGTGKKITLECSQTMGHDKMYWYQQDPGMELHLIHYSYGVNSTEKGDLSSESTVSRIRTEHFPLTLESARPSHTSQYLCASSEAGERSGNTIYFGEGSWLTVV.

Only a few counts were recorded for this clonotype. The V and J genes are TRBV20-1 and TRBJ2-3, with TRBD1 matching 7 bases. CDR1 is DFQATT, CDR2 SNEGSKA, per germline (reference sequence). After removal of 5 bases from V and 2 bases from J, the junction contained 4 bases not matched to a gene. The CDR3 is 13 amino acids. The CDR3 reads CSAGDSATDTQYF. CDR3 DNA sequence: TGCAGTGCTGGGGACAGCGCCACAGATACGCAGTATTTT.